This paragraph covers one T cell receptor (beta chain) sequence. This sample stems from a study of blood T cell repertoires in COVID-19. On the study more broadly: T cells, B-cell-depleted T cells, or PBMCs supplied cDNA or gDNA.

The germline V and J ends were trimmed by 6 bases and 8 bases, with 13 bases remaining between them. The germline V gene encodes CDR1 MNHEY and CDR2 SVGAGI. The CDR3 totals 12 residues. A COVID-19 case had been met by exposed participants during the 2 weeks before study entry. Per the original methods: Reference gene primers were amplified, and this amplification served to estimate nucleated cell counts. Assay used: immunoSEQ multiplex PCR; TCRdb lists only in-frame clones, some missing. That table supplies the V and J calls and clone size; D and trimming were determined from the DNA. The sample includes some 150,000 clones, 80% to 85% of them seen just once.

Sequencing used PBMCs or T cells enriched from blood (not recorded which). This TCR was recovered from a woman in her 50s who had been exposed to COVID-19. The genes are TRBV6-5 and TRBJ1-2; D gene uncertain. Here the CDR3 reads CASREEGGGYTF. The CDR3 nucleotides are TGTGCCAGCAGAGAGGAGGGCGGAGGCTACACCTTC.